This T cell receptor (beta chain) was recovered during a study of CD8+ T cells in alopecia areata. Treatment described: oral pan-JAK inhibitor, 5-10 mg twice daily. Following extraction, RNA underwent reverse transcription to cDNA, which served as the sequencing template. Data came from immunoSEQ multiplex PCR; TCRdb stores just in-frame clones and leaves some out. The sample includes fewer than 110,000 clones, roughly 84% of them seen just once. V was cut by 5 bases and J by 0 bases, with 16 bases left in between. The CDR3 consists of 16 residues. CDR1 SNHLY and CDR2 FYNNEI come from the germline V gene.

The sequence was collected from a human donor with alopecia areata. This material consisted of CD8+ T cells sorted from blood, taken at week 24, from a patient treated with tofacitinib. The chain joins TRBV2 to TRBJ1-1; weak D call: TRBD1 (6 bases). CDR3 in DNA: TGTGCCAGCAGTCCTAATGCCGGGGGCATGAACACTGAAGCTTTCTTT. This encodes CASSPNAGGMNTEAFF.